This T cell receptor beta chain was sequenced in a study of cytomegalovirus exposure and HLA in healthy donors. V was clipped by 6 bases and J by 7 bases; unmatched bases: 12. The CDR3 contains 15 residues. Germline V CDR1 and CDR2: KGHSH, LQKENI. PCR involved 60 Vbeta and 13 Jbeta primers. The table came from immunoSEQ multiplex PCR; TCRdb's copy has only in-frame clones and leaves some out. The table has about 170,000 clones, approximately 71% seen once; the top ten hold around 1.5%. This clonotype originated in a girl under 18 in good health and CMV-seronegative. The V gene is TRBV18, the J gene TRBJ1-5; 7 bases are shared with TRBD1. Sequences were obtained from PBMCs. Here the CDR3 reads CASSYETQGGQPQHF. CDR3 DNA: TGTGCCAGCTCGTACGAGACCCAGGGGGGCCAGCCCCAGCATTTT.